The T cell receptor (beta chain) under discussion was sequenced for a study of T-cell memory formation after mild COVID-19. Overall study findings and caveats: Memory cells collected pre-infection included some clones that later responded, suggesting cross-reactive memory joined. In second-wave clones peaking day 37, SARS-CoV-2 specificity remained unconfirmed.

This clonotype was seen a few times. Its specificity is unknown. This CDR3 has 13 residues. Germline CDR1 MNHNS, CDR2 SASEGT. V was trimmed by 0 bases and J by 3 bases, leaving 5 bases between them. Constant-segment primers served in 5'RACE that generated TCR alpha and TCR beta cDNA libraries bearing sample barcodes and UMIs. MiXCR, run by TCRdb on the 5' RACE reads, gives a single entry per CDR3 protein. The sample lists roughly 300,000 distinct CDR3 sequences; 7% to 10% were seen once. The rearrangement links TRBV6-1 to TRBJ1-2, with D hard to call. The source material was PBMCs or a T cell subset sorted from them (not recorded which). This TCR derives from a man younger than 35 who had mild COVID-19 (a few samples of this study predate the infection). Cell type and time point are not known. CDR3: CASSEAPDYGYTF. CDR3 bases: TGTGCCAGCAGTGAAGCGCCGGACTATGGCTACACCTTC.